This TCR beta chain appears in the sequencing data of a study of blood T cell repertoires in COVID-19. Across the whole study: The origin of the acute and convalescent COVID-19 samples was the United States, Italy and Spain. T cells, B-cell-depleted T cells, or PBMCs supplied cDNA or gDNA.

This CDR3 has 15 amino acids. The germline V gene encodes CDR1 SGHRS and CDR2 YFSETQ. V lost 4 bases and J lost 2; bases outside the gene matches: 7. How the authors handled the data: Cell counts per sample came from amplifying reference gene primers. The repertoire was sequenced with immunoSEQ multiplex PCR; TCRdb's copy has only in-frame clones and lacks some. V and J calls and clone size follow that table, whereas D and trimming were derived from the DNA. The sample has around 190,000 clones; approximately 83% are singletons. The sequenced sample consisted of peripheral blood. The clonotype comes from a man aged 50-60 years with active or convalescent COVID-19. The chain is built from TRBV5-1 and TRBJ2-5, with TRBD1 matching 8 bases. The CDR3 sequence: CASSAGQGTQETQYF. In DNA form, the CDR3 reads TGCGCCAGCAGCGCAGGACAGGGAACACAAGAGACCCAGTACTTC.